This note documents a single T cell receptor beta chain sequence. The method was immunoSEQ multiplex PCR; TCRdb's version includes in-frame clones alone and lacks a portion of them. The table shows approximately 99,000 clones, with approximately 93% occurring only once. These data come from a study of T cell changes during pregnancy in multiple sclerosis. The CDR3 consists of 13 residues. The germline gives CDR1 GTSNPN, CDR2 SVGIG (reference sequence). V was cut by 0 bases and J by 10 bases, with 13 bases left in between. Sequencing was performed on peripheral blood, taken after pregnancy. This sequence joins TRBV30 and TRBJ2-1; D is possibly TRBD2 (5 bases). The receptor was isolated from a female donor with multiple sclerosis, enrolled in a pregnancy study. CDR3 region: CAWSVLGRAEQFF. CDR3 DNA: TGTGCCTGGAGTGTACTTGGGCGGGCCGAGCAGTTCTTC.